These 22 T cell receptor beta chains were all obtained from the same sample, sequenced in a study of T cell changes during pregnancy in multiple sclerosis. Repertoires were generated with immunoSEQ multiplex PCR, while TCRdb's copy carries only in-frame clones and drops some. The sample consists of about 36,000 clones, approximately 90% of them appearing once. The material was CD4+ T cells from peripheral blood mononuclear cells, obtained after pregnancy. Source of these receptors: a female donor with multiple sclerosis, enrolled in a pregnancy study.

The rearrangement links TRBV14 to TRBJ1-2, with a tentative D call TRBD1 (5 bases). The length of the CDR3 is 14 residues. CDR1 is SGHDN and CDR2 is FVKESK in the germline V gene. Trimming pared 0 bases from V and 4 bases from J, leaving 9 bases between. In DNA form, the CDR3 reads TGTGCCAGCAGCCAAGATGGCCAGGGCTATGGCTACACCTTC. It yields the protein CASSQDGQGYGYTF.

This clone was seen a few times. The chain links TRBV4-1 to TRBJ1-5; D unresolved. The CDR3 consists of 15 residues. Trimming removed 4 bases from V and 4 bases from J, with 14 bases in between. Germline lookup yields CDR1 MGHRA and CDR2 YSYEKL. The CDR3 DNA sequence: TGCGCCAGCAGCCTAAGAAGCGGGGAAAATCAGCCCCAGCATTTT. This gives the protein CASSLRSGENQPQHF.

In nucleotides, the CDR3 is TGTGCCAGCAGTCCGGCGGGAGGTTATGGTGAAGCTTTCTTT. The encoded protein is CASSPAGGYGEAFF. V usage is TRBV5-5 and J usage is TRBJ1-1; D ambiguous. With 5 bases removed from V and 7 bases from J, the gap between germline ends came to 18 bases. Germline loops: CDR1 SGHKS, CDR2 YYEKEE (reference sequence). The CDR3 contains 14 residues.

This clone was detected only once. The gene calls are TRBV18 and TRBJ1-1; no clear D gene. Per the germline V gene, CDR1 is KGHSH and CDR2 is LQKENI. This CDR3 contains 16 residues. Between the trimmed V and J ends, which lost 3 bases and 4 bases, there was a span of 18 bases. The CDR3 loop is CASSPGSTPLVTEAFF. In DNA, the CDR3 is TGTGCCAGCTCACCTGGGAGTACGCCGCTGGTCACTGAAGCTTTCTTT.

A single count supports this clone. The genes are TRBV27 and TRBJ1-4; D gene unclear. The V gene's germline CDR1 is MNHEY and CDR2 SMNVEV (reference sequence). Deletions cut 4 bases from V and 12 bases from J, with 18 bases between. The CDR3 consists of 14 residues. The CDR3 region has the DNA TGTGCCAGCAGTTCACCCCTCCGGGAGGGTGAACTGTTTTTT. Its translation: CASSSPLREGELFF. The variable domain in full, with the rest retrieved from reference TRBV27 and TRBJ1-4, is EAQVTQNPRYLITVTGKKLTVTCSQNMNHEYMSWYRQDPGLGLRQIYYSMNVEVTDKGDVPEGYKVSRKEKRNFPLILESPSPNQTSLYFCASSSPLREGELFFGSGTQLSVL.

This chain links TRBV27 with TRBJ2-2; 11 nucleotides agree with TRBD2. The CDR3 is 18 amino acids. V was pared by 6 bases and J by 5 bases, with 14 bases of the junction left unmatched. Germline lookup yields CDR1 MNHEY and CDR2 SMNVEV (reference sequence). CDR3 nucleotides: TGTGCCAGCAGGCCCGGGACTAGCGGTCTTGGGCGGACCGGGGAGCTGTTTTTT. As protein: CASRPGTSGLGRTGELFF.

This sequence joins TRBV7-9 and TRBJ1-2; no definite D call. CDR1 and CDR2 (germline): SEHNR, FQNEAQ (reference sequence). The CDR3 extends over 12 amino acids. Trimming cost V 5 bases and J 0 bases, with 4 bases left between them. CDR3 sequence (DNA): TGTGCCAGCAGCCAGACTAACTATGGCTACACCTTC. Its protein product is CASSQTNYGYTF. Complete variable domain (other parts from reference TRBV7-9 and TRBJ1-2): DTGVSQNPRHKITKRGQNVTFRCDPISEHNRLYWYRQTLGQGPEFLTYFQNEAQLEKSRLLSDRFSAERPKGSFSTLEIQRTEQGDSAMYLCASSQTNYGYTFGSGTRLTVV.

The V gene is TRBV28, the J gene TRBJ2-2, with D perhaps TRBD1 (7 bases). The V and J ends lost 7 bases and 4 bases respectively, with 31 bases between them. Germline values: CDR1 MDHEN, CDR2 SYDVKM. The CDR3 is made up of 20 amino acids. The DNA of the CDR3 is TGTGCCAGCACCGTTCCTCCCGGAGGGGGCGCCTCGAGCGCCACCGGGGAGCTGTTTTTT. This codes for CASTVPPGGGASSATGELFF.

The chain links TRBV7-9 to TRBJ2-2; 8 bases map to TRBD2. Germline CDR1 is SEHNR and CDR2 is FQNEAQ (reference sequence). The CDR3 consists of 14 residues. Losses at the gene ends were 3 bases for V and 4 bases for J; bases not matched to a gene: 1. This CDR3 reads CASSFGGGTGELFF. CDR3 DNA sequence: TGTGCCAGCAGCTTCGGGGGGGGCACCGGGGAGCTGTTTTTT.

J is TRBJ1-1 and V is TRBV9, with TRBD1 as a possible D gene (6 bases). This CDR3 is built from 15 residues. Germline CDR1 SGDLS, CDR2 YYNGEE. V gave up 0 bases and J gave up 4 bases, with 13 bases separating them. The CDR3: CASSVEPGASTEAFF. As DNA, the CDR3 is TGTGCCAGCAGCGTAGAGCCAGGGGCAAGCACTGAAGCTTTCTTT.

V and J are TRBV19 and TRBJ1-5, with a possible D match to TRBD1 (6 bases). Trimming took off 6 bases at V and 1 base at J, with 16 bases between the two ends. Germline CDR1 is LNHDA and CDR2 is SQIVND (reference sequence). The CDR3 contains 16 residues. The CDR3 DNA reads TGTGCCAGTAGCCCCGCTCAGGGGATAAGCAATCAGCCCCAGCATTTT. Translation gives CASSPAQGISNQPQHF.

V is TRBV9 and J is TRBJ2-5, with 9 bases lining up with TRBD2. With V trimmed by 0 bases and J by 0 bases, 6 bases remained unmatched. Germline-derived CDR1 and CDR2 are SGDLS and YYNGEE. CDR3 length: 17 amino acids. CDR3 DNA sequence: TGTGCCAGCAGCGTAGGAATTAGCGGGAGAGACCAAGAGACCCAGTACTTC. Amino acids: CASSVGISGRDQETQYF.

This chain joins TRBV7-9 and TRBJ2-7, with 8 bases lining up with TRBD2. Germline V gives CDR1 SEHNR, CDR2 FQNEAQ (reference sequence). The CDR3 is made up of 17 amino acids. Trimming took 1 base from V and 2 from J; bases not matched to a gene: 10. The CDR3 here is CASSLGTAGASPYEQYF. Here the CDR3 DNA reads TGTGCCAGCAGCTTAGGCACAGCGGGGGCCTCCCCCTACGAGCAGTACTTC.

This rearrangement joins TRBV4-3 to TRBJ2-1, with D possibly being TRBD2 (6 bases). This CDR3 is built from 18 residues. Germline CDR1 reads LGHNA; CDR2 reads YSLEER. Deletions cut 3 bases from V and 8 bases from J, with 26 bases between. The CDR3 here is CASSQGPAGTRGVDEQFF. CDR3 DNA sequence: TGCGCCAGCAGCCAGGGACCGGCGGGGACCCGTGGTGTCGATGAGCAGTTCTTC.

V and J are TRBV9 and TRBJ2-2; no reliable D call. The CDR3 contains 15 residues. Germline CDR1 and CDR2: SGDLS and YYNGEE. V dropped 2 bases and J dropped 2 bases, with 10 bases sitting between them. CDR3 DNA sequence: TGTGCCAGCAGCGTCCGGAGCACAAACACCGGGGAGCTGTTTTTT. This encodes CASSVRSTNTGELFF.

The count of this clone is one. The chain joins TRBV5-4 to TRBJ2-3; tentative D call: TRBD2 (6 bases). Germline CDR1 reads SGHNT; CDR2 reads YYREEE (reference sequence). This CDR3 contains 14 residues. Trimming pared 7 bases from V and 2 bases from J, leaving 14 bases between. The CDR3 DNA is TGTGCCAGCTCGAGGGCTAGCGTCACAGATACGCAGTATTTT. This translates into CASSRASVTDTQYF. Full variable domain (outside the CDR3, taken from reference TRBV5-4 and TRBJ2-3): ETGVTQSPTHLIKTRGQQVTLRCSSQSGHNTVSWYQQALGQGPQFIFQYYREEENGRGNFPPRFSGLQFPNYSSELNVNALELDDSALYLCASSRASVTDTQYFGPGTRLTVL.

The CDR3 bases are TGTGCCAGCAGCTCCCAGGGGACGAACACTGAAGCTTTCTTT. It encodes CASSSQGTNTEAFF. This chain joins TRBV7-3 and TRBJ1-1; TRBD1 is a possible D gene (6 bases). This CDR3 comprises 14 residues. Germline CDR1 is SGHTA and CDR2 is FQGTGA. With 4 bases removed from V and 1 base from J, the gap between germline ends came to 10 bases.

V is TRBV27 and J is TRBJ2-4; maybe TRBD2 (5 bases). This CDR3 contains 18 residues. Trimming removed 5 bases at V and 3 bases at J, with 23 bases between. CDR1 is MNHEY, CDR2 SMNVEV, per germline (reference sequence). The CDR3 protein is CASSILGGLAPHKNIQYF. CDR3 nucleotide sequence: TGTGCCAGCAGTATCCTCGGCGGACTTGCGCCACACAAAAACATTCAGTACTTC.

The rearrangement links TRBV11-1 to TRBJ2-7; D is possibly TRBD2 (6 bases). Per the germline V gene, CDR1 is SGHAT and CDR2 is FQDESV (reference sequence). The CDR3 runs to 15 residues. Deletions cut 2 bases from V and 2 bases from J, with 13 bases between. CDR3 sequence: CASSLRDFGTYEQYF. The CDR3 bases are TGTGCCAGCAGCTTACGGGACTTCGGCACCTACGAGCAGTACTTC.

The chain employs TRBV5-1 and TRBJ2-7, with 8 bases identical to TRBD1. The ends lost 4 bases at V and 4 bases at J; junction bases unmatched: 13. The germline V gene has CDR1 SGHRS and CDR2 YFSETQ. The CDR3 is 16 amino acids. The CDR3 sequence is CASSPEERTGLYEQYF. The CDR3 DNA sequence: TGCGCCAGCAGCCCGGAGGAGAGGACAGGGTTGTACGAGCAGTACTTC.

The chain recombines TRBV9 with TRBJ2-3, with D possibly matching TRBD2 (6 bases). V dropped 5 bases and J dropped 0 bases, with 10 bases sitting between them. The CDR3 runs 14 residues. CDR1 is SGDLS, CDR2 YYNGEE, per germline. CDR3 DNA: TGTGCCAGCAGAGGGGACTTCAGCACAGATACGCAGTATTTT. This codes for CASRGDFSTDTQYF.

The gene calls are TRBV6-5 and TRBJ2-1; tentative D call: TRBD2 (5 bases). Germline V gives CDR1 MNHEY, CDR2 SVGAGI. V dropped 0 bases and J dropped 7 bases, with 13 bases sitting between them. The CDR3 has 15 residues. CDR3 sequence (DNA): TGTGCCAGCAGTTACTCGGAGGTCGGCCGGAATGAGCAGTTCTTC. This encodes CASSYSEVGRNEQFF.